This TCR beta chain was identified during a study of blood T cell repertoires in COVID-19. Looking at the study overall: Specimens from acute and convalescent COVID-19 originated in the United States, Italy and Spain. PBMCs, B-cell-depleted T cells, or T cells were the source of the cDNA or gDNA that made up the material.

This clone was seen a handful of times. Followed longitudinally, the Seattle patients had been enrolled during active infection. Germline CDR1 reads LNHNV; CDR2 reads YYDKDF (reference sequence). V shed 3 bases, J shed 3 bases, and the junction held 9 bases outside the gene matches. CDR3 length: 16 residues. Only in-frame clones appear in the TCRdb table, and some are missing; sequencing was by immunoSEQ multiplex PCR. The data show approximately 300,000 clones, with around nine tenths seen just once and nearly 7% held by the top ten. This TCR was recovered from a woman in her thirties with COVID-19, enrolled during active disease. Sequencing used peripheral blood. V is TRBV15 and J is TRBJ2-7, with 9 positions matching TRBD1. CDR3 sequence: CATSSGPGQGLYEQYF. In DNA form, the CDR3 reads TGTGCCACCAGCAGCGGCCCGGGACAGGGACTCTACGAGCAGTACTTC.